This passage covers 11 T cell receptor beta chains from one sample sequenced in a study of cytomegalovirus exposure and HLA in healthy donors. The PCR made use of 60 Vbeta and 13 Jbeta primers. Some clones are missing from TCRdb's copy, which holds only in-frame ones; the method was immunoSEQ multiplex PCR. This table holds some 120,000 clones, over 60% found once. The sequenced material came from PBMCs. The source is a woman in her forties in good health and CMV-seronegative.

The chain links TRBV5-5 to TRBJ2-5; D unresolved. The end of the DNA fits TRBJ2-7 better, so the J call may be wrong. The CDR3 sequence is 15 residues long. CDR1 and CDR2 (germline): SGHKS, YYEKEE (reference sequence). CDR3 in DNA: TGTGCCAGCAGCTTCGTCGCGGCAGTGCCGTACGAGCAGTACTTC. This sequence encodes CASSFVAAVPYEQYF.

This chain uses TRBV28 with TRBJ2-7, with a possible D match to TRBD1 (6 bases). Trimming pared 6 bases from V and 3 bases from J, leaving 18 bases between. CDR1 and CDR2 (germline): MDHEN, SYDVKM. The CDR3 runs 15 residues. The CDR3 reads CASSSTGIALYEQYF. CDR3 sequence (DNA): TGTGCCAGCAGCTCCACAGGGATTGCGCTCTACGAGCAGTACTTC.

V gene TRBV18 combines with J gene TRBJ2-6; tentatively, D is TRBD1 (6 bases). The CDR3 consists of 21 residues. Germline V gene data show CDR1 as KGHSH and CDR2 as LQKENI. Trimming took off 0 bases at V and 0 bases at J, with 21 bases between the two ends. CDR3 sequence reads: CASSPPVRGATAFSGANVLTF. As DNA, the CDR3 is TGTGCCAGCTCACCACCGGTCAGGGGCGCTACCGCTTTCTCTGGGGCCAACGTCCTGACTTTC.

The rearrangement joins TRBV6-6 to TRBJ1-3; D remains unclear. Trimming took off 3 bases at V and 0 bases at J, with 12 bases between the two ends. This CDR3 contains 16 residues. Germline CDR1 and CDR2: MNHNY and SVGAGI (reference sequence). CDR3 coding DNA: TGTGCCAGCAGTTATTGGTCTCGGGGCTCTGGAAACACCATATATTTT. This encodes CASSYWSRGSGNTIYF.

This clone occurred once. CDR3 bases: TGTGCCAGCAGCGGGGGGACAGGGGACCCCTACGAGCAGTACTTC. Translation gives CASSGGTGDPYEQYF. V gene TRBV9 combines with J gene TRBJ2-7; 10 bases agree with TRBD1. The germline V gene has CDR1 SGDLS and CDR2 YYNGEE. The CDR3 has 15 residues. Losses at the gene ends were 3 bases for V and 2 bases for J; bases not matched to a gene: 5.

This clone was recorded only once. The chain is built from TRBV28 and TRBJ1-2; 9 nucleotides align to TRBD1. The CDR3 sequence is 12 residues long. Germline CDR1 reads MDHEN; CDR2 reads SYDVKM. V lost 9 bases and J lost 6; bases outside the gene matches: 5. The CDR3 here is CASGTGRDGYTF. As DNA, the CDR3 is TGTGCCAGTGGGACAGGGAGGGATGGCTACACCTTC.

Remarks on this clone: Mismatch with germline at one junction end may stem from a read error. The chain combines TRBV7-9 with TRBJ2-7, with D tentatively TRBD1 (5 bases). The CDR3 loop spans 12 amino acids. Germline CDR1 and CDR2: SEHNR and FQNEAQ (reference sequence). CDR3 sequence (DNA): TGTTCCAGCAGCCCAGGGTTAGAAGAGCAGTACTTC. Translating it yields CSSSPGLEEQYF.

V is TRBV28 and J is TRBJ2-7; D perhaps matches TRBD1 (5 bases). The V gene lost 5 bases and the J gene lost 6 bases, with 20 bases spanning the gap. This CDR3 is built from 15 residues. CDR1 is MDHEN, CDR2 SYDVKM, per germline. The CDR3: CASSTTLRDPSEQYF. In nucleotides, the CDR3 is TGTGCCAGCAGTACCACTCTCAGGGATCCGAGCGAGCAGTACTTC.

The chain has TRBV4-1 and TRBJ2-3; 13 positions match TRBD2. The germline V gene encodes CDR1 MGHRA and CDR2 YSYEKL. CDR3 size: 16 residues. The V and J ends lost 4 bases and 4 bases, in that order; junction bases with no gene match: 5. This chain's CDR3 is CASSPWTSGRADTQYF. The CDR3 DNA sequence: TGCGCCAGCAGCCCCTGGACTAGCGGGAGAGCAGATACGCAGTATTTT.

The J gene is TRBJ1-2, the V gene TRBV11-2; D uncertain. The CDR3 is 14 amino acids. Trimming removed 5 bases at V and 2 bases at J, with 12 bases between. Germline CDR1 and CDR2: SGHAT and FQNNGV. CDR3 bases: TGTGCCAGCAGCCCGCGGACTAGGAACTATGGCTACACCTTC. It codes for CASSPRTRNYGYTF.

The J gene is TRBJ1-5, the V gene TRBV7-8; D gene ambiguous. CDR1 and CDR2 (germline): SGHVS, FQNEAQ. The V end was cut by 2 bases, the J end by 3 bases, with 8 bases between. The CDR3 has 14 amino acids. CDR3 nucleotides: TGTGCCAGCAGCTTACTCACAGTCAATCAGCCCCAGCATTTT. Amino acid sequence: CASSLLTVNQPQHF.